The 14 T cell receptor beta chains below were found in one sample sequenced in a study of regulatory T cells in long-lasting Graves disease. Arm-PCR of CDR3 regions and iRepertoire HTBI primers were used to build TCR beta libraries. TCRdb passed the multiplex PCR reads through MiXCR, listing each CDR3 protein once. The table records some 440,000 distinct CDR3 sequences, around 21% of them present only once. The time point is: persistent/refractory GD, antithyroid drugs over 5 years with positive TRAb. PBMCs were the source of the RNA used for TCR sequencing. This specimen consisted of peripheral blood mononuclear cells (PBMCs), obtained when the disease was refractory, from a patient treated with antithyroid drugs. These receptor sequences come from a female donor with Graves disease.

This clonotype was seen ten or more times. The V and J genes are TRBV20-1 and TRBJ2-7; the match to TRBD1 covers 9 bases. Trimming at V came to 6 bases and at J to 5 bases, leaving 5 bases not matched to a gene. Per germline, CDR1 DFQATT and CDR2 SNEGSKA (reference sequence). This CDR3 has 12 amino acids. CDR3 coding DNA: TGCAGTGCAGGGACAGGGTGGGACGAGCAGTACTTC. Translated, it gives CSAGTGWDEQYF.

The J gene is TRBJ2-7, the V gene TRBV19; D is unclear. The CDR3 is made up of 13 amino acids. V lost 3 bases to trimming and J lost 2 bases, with 8 bases between them. Looked up from germline, CDR1 is LNHDA and CDR2 is SQIVND (reference sequence). CDR3 region: CASSIPGPYEQYF. The CDR3 coding sequence is TGTGCCAGTAGTATCCCCGGACCCTACGAGCAGTACTTC.

A few counts support this clonotype. The rearrangement links TRBV30 to TRBJ2-7; possible D gene TRBD2, 6 bases. V dropped 0 bases and J dropped 7 bases, with 13 bases sitting between them. Germline V gene lookup returns CDR1 GTSNPN and CDR2 SVGIG (reference sequence). The CDR3 has 13 residues. The CDR3 here is CAWSVSGSGEQYF. In nucleotides, the CDR3 is TGTGCCTGGAGTGTTTCCGGGAGTGGAGAGCAGTACTTC.

The chain is built from TRBV12-3 or TRBV12-4 and TRBJ2-1; possible D gene TRBD2, 6 bases. The V and J ends lost 8 bases and 8 bases respectively, with 10 bases between them. The CDR3 is 11 residues long. CDR3 sequence: CASEEGDEQFF. CDR3 nucleotides: TGTGCCAGCGAGGAGGGAGATGAGCAGTTCTTC.

This clonotype was detected ten times or more. The V call is TRBV11-2, the J call TRBJ2-7; TRBD2 is a possible D gene (5 bases). Trimming shortened V by 5 bases and J by 7 bases, and 15 bases separated the two germline ends. Germline values: CDR1 SGHAT, CDR2 FQNNGV. The CDR3 spans 13 residues. The CDR3 is CASSQHSGWEQYF. CDR3 nucleotide sequence: TGTGCCAGCAGCCAGCACTCGGGATGGGAGCAGTACTTC.

As for this clonotype: Likely a read error: the CDR3 ends without its conserved phenylalanine or tryptophan. The V gene is TRBV6-1, the J gene TRBJ1-5; unclear D gene. The CDR3 runs 13 residues. Germline assignment: CDR1 MNHNS and CDR2 SASEGT. The CDR3 reads CASREERYQPQHL. As DNA, the CDR3 is TGTGCCAGCAGGGAAGAAAGGTATCAGCCCCAGCATCTT.

This chain connects TRBV6-5 to TRBJ2-7, with TRBD1 matching 9 bases. Trimming took 2 bases from V and 4 from J; bases not matched to a gene: 9. Looked up from germline, CDR1 is MNHEY and CDR2 is SVGAGI. The CDR3 runs to 16 residues. In DNA, the CDR3 is TGTGCCAGCAGTTACGGCCCGGGGACAGGGTTTTACGAGCAGTACTTC. This translates into CASSYGPGTGFYEQYF.

This clonotype was found many times. The chain joins TRBV11-2 to TRBJ1-1; D unresolved. V was cut by 5 bases and J by 3 bases, with 7 bases left in between. The CDR3 length is 12 residues. Germline CDR1 reads SGHAT; CDR2 reads FQNNGV. The CDR3: CASSPEYTEAFF. The CDR3 DNA is TGTGCCAGCAGCCCAGAATACACTGAAGCTTTCTTT. The entire variable domain, with the rest obtained from reference TRBV11-2 and TRBJ1-1, is as follows: EAGVAQSPRYKIIEKRQSVAFWCNPISGHATLYWYQQILGQGPKLLIQFQNNGVVDDSQLPKDRFSAERLKGVDSTLKIQPAKLEDSAVYLCASSPEYTEAFFGQGTRLTVV.

This clonotype was observed at least ten times. The chain couples TRBV20-1 to TRBJ2-7; D tentatively reads TRBD1 or TRBD2 (6 bases each). This CDR3 is 15 amino acids long. The V gene lost 3 bases and the J gene lost 2 bases, with 17 bases spanning the gap. Germline lookup yields CDR1 DFQATT and CDR2 SNEGSKA (reference sequence). This chain's CDR3 is CSARSAEGVPYEQYF. In nucleotides, the CDR3 is TGCAGTGCTAGGTCAGCGGAGGGGGTTCCCTACGAGCAGTACTTC.

The genes are TRBV6-1 and TRBJ2-1; D uncertain. Germline values: CDR1 MNHNS, CDR2 SASEGT. The length of the CDR3 is 16 residues. Trimming took off 5 bases at V and 0 bases at J, with 14 bases between the two ends. The CDR3 DNA follows: TGTGCCAGCAGTAGGACCTGGAGTAACTCCTACAATGAGCAGTTCTTC. This encodes CASSRTWSNSYNEQFF.

In this sample, this clonotype turned up a few times. The chain combines TRBV30 with TRBJ2-2, with D possibly TRBD1 on 5 matching bases. CDR1 and CDR2 from the germline V gene are GTSNPN and SVGIG (reference sequence). This CDR3 has 12 amino acids. V was cut by 8 bases and J by 5 bases, with 12 bases left in between. CDR3 bases: TGTGCCGGGGCCCCCTGGACCGGGGAGCTGTTTTTT. Encoded protein: CAGAPWTGELFF. The full variable domain, rest sourced from reference TRBV30 and TRBJ2-2, is SQTIHQWPATLVQPVGSPLSLECTVEGTSNPNLYWYRQAAGRGLQLLFYSVGIGQISSEVPQNLSASRPQDRQFILSSKKLLLSDSGFYLCAGAPWTGELFFGEGSRLTVL.

The chain links TRBV2 to TRBJ2-1; 9 nucleotides align to TRBD2. V shed 3 bases and J 8 bases; nucleotides not matched to a gene: 11. Germline V gene lookup returns CDR1 SNHLY and CDR2 FYNNEI. CDR3 length: 16 residues. The CDR3 loop reads CASSEDGLALWDEQFF. For the CDR3, the DNA is TGTGCCAGCAGTGAGGACGGACTAGCGCTTTGGGATGAGCAGTTCTTC.

This clonotype appeared a few times. The chain carries TRBV6-1 and TRBJ1-2; D may be TRBD1 (5 bases). V gave up 4 bases and J gave up 7 bases, with 22 bases separating them. CDR1 is MNHNS and CDR2 is SASEGT in the germline V gene. This CDR3 is 16 amino acids long. The CDR3 DNA reads as TGTGCCAGCAGTGGCGATCCCAACGGAGGGGCAGGTGGCTACACCTTC. Translated: CASSGDPNGGAGGYTF.

This sequence joins TRBV29-1 and TRBJ2-7, with D maybe TRBD1 (5 bases). CDR3 length: 12 residues. The V end lost 4 bases, the J end lost 1 base, and 8 bases lay between the germline ends. The germline CDR1 and CDR2 sequences are SQVTM and ANQGSEA. Written as DNA, the CDR3 is TGCAGCGTTGCAGGGATTTCCTACGAGCAGTACTTC. Its protein is CSVAGISYEQYF.